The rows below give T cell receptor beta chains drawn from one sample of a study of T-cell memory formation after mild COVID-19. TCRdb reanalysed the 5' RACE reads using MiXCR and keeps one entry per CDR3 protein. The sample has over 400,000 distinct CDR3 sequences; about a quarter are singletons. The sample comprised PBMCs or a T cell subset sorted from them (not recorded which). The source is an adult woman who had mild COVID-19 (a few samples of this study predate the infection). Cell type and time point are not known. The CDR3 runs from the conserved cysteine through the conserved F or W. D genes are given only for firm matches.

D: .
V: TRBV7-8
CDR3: CASSLPGPSEAFF

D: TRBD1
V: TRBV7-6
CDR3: CASSPRLGTASYEQYF

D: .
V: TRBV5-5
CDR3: CASSLVAGLEAFF

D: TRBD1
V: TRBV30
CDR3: CAWSGQGLGNTIYF

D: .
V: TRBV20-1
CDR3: CSASDTSYYGYTF

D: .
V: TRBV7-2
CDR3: CASSPNQGRYGYTF

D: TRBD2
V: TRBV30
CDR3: CAWKPSGKNTGELFF

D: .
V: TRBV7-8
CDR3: CASSPEGPWETQYF

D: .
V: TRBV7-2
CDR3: CASSLTIDLWYNEQFF

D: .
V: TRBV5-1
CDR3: CASSLEIGASNTEAFF

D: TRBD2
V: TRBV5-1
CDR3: CASTLAGGHQETQYF

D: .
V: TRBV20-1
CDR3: CSAGKVGYEQYF

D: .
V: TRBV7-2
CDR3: CASSSPGTANGYTF

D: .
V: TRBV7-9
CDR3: CASSLAGGPQEQYF

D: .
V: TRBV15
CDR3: CATSRGTDTNYGYTF

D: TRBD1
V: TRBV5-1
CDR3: CASSFDRTGARPNTGELFF

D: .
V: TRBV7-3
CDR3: CASGAFNTDTQYF

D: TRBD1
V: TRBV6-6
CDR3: CASSHGTGSNQPQHF

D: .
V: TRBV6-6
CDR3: CASRDWAERPGDTQYF

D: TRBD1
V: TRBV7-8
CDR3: CASSPQTGYNQETQYF

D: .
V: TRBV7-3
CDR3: CASSLGSGLNEQFF

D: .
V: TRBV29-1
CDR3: CSVAGTSREKLFF

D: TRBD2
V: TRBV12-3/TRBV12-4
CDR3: CASSPRASGPYNEQFF

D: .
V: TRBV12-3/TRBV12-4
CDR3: CASLTEGWAHTDTQYF

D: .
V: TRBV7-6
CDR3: CASSLARAAYEQYF

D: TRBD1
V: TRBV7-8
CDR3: CASSSPGQGNKWYF

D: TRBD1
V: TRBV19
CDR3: CASSMIFGLGQGNQPQHF

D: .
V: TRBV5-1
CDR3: CASSLETVRSGEQFF

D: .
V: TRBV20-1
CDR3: CSGVEYIVTGEEQFF

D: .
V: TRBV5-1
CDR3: CASSLTPPPRREQYF

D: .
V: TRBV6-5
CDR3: CASSYDGGRFFTDTQYF

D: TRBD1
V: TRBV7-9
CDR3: CASSLPATGQAPYEQYF

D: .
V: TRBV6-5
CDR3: CASSFVGGGTGELFF

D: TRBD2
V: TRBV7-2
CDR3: CASSGRVGLAGGRNEQFF

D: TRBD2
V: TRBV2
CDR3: CASFSGAGNEQFF

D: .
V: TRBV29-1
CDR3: CSVWSTEAFF

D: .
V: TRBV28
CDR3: CASSSRWGGGTDTQYF

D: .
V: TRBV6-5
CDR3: CASSYSSVRTDTQYF

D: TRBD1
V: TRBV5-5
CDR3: CASSRATGEQNIQYF

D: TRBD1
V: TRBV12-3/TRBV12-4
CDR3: CASRQGTGGSPLHF

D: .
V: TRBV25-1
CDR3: CASSPGGTYNYGYTF

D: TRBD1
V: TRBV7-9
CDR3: CASSLAPTGVKNEQYF

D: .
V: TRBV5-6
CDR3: CASSGGLTEAFF

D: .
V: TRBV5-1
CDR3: CASNRPGSQETQYF

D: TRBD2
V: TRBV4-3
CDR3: CASSQDPLAGGLPGELFF

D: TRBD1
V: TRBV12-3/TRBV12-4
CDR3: CASSLGDSPTEAFF

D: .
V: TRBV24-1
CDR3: CATSPRGETQYF

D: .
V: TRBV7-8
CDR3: CASSERQSSYEQYF

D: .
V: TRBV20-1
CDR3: CSARRQGYSEQYF

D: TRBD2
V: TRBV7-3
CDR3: CASSLISASGYNEQFF

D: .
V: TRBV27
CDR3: CASRIGLSNTDTQYF

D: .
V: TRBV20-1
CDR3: CSAYRPLTGYNEQFF

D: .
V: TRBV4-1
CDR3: CASSQDLNGARGYTF

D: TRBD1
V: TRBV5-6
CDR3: CASSLGTGYGEAFF

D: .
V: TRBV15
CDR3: CATSRDRVRPEQYF

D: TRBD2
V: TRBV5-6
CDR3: CASSHTSGAYQETQYF

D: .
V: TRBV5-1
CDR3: CASSLALAPDTQYF

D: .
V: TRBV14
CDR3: CASSLGGIGYTF